This T cell receptor (beta chain) was obtained from a study of blood T cell repertoires in COVID-19. Across the whole study: In each case, the material was cDNA or gDNA derived from T cells, B-cell-depleted T cells, or PBMCs.

V gave up 5 bases and J gave up 1 base, with 10 bases separating them. Germline V gene lookup returns CDR1 SGHTA and CDR2 FQGNSA. This CDR3 has 14 residues. Sequenced by immunoSEQ multiplex PCR; TCRdb stores in-frame clones only, minus some. The data hold more than 150,000 clones, with 81% observed a single time. This TCR was recovered from a woman aged 80 or older with COVID-19, enrolled during active disease. Input material: peripheral blood. The chain carries TRBV7-2 and TRBJ2-3; D is undetermined. In DNA, the CDR3 is TGTGCCAGCAGCCTTCTCAGCGGCACAGATACGCAGTATTTT. Translated, it gives CASSLLSGTDTQYF.